The T cell receptor beta chain described here comes from a study of control samples from healthy donors and cancer patients. TCRdb's copy holds only in-frame clones and misses some; the assay was immunoSEQ multiplex PCR. The sample contains 100,000 or so clones, about 91% of which appear only once. The sequence was obtained from a woman aged 18-29 years in good health. Sequencing was done on a sample of blood.

CDR3 coding DNA: TGTGCCAGCAGCTTAGAAGGGGCGGTTCAAGAGACCCAGTACTTC. Translation gives CASSLEGAVQETQYF. The chain employs TRBV7-8 and TRBJ2-5; tentatively, D is TRBD1 (5 bases). Germline loops: CDR1 SGHVS, CDR2 FQNEAQ. This CDR3 contains 15 residues. V gave up 1 base and J gave up 2 bases, with 11 bases separating them.